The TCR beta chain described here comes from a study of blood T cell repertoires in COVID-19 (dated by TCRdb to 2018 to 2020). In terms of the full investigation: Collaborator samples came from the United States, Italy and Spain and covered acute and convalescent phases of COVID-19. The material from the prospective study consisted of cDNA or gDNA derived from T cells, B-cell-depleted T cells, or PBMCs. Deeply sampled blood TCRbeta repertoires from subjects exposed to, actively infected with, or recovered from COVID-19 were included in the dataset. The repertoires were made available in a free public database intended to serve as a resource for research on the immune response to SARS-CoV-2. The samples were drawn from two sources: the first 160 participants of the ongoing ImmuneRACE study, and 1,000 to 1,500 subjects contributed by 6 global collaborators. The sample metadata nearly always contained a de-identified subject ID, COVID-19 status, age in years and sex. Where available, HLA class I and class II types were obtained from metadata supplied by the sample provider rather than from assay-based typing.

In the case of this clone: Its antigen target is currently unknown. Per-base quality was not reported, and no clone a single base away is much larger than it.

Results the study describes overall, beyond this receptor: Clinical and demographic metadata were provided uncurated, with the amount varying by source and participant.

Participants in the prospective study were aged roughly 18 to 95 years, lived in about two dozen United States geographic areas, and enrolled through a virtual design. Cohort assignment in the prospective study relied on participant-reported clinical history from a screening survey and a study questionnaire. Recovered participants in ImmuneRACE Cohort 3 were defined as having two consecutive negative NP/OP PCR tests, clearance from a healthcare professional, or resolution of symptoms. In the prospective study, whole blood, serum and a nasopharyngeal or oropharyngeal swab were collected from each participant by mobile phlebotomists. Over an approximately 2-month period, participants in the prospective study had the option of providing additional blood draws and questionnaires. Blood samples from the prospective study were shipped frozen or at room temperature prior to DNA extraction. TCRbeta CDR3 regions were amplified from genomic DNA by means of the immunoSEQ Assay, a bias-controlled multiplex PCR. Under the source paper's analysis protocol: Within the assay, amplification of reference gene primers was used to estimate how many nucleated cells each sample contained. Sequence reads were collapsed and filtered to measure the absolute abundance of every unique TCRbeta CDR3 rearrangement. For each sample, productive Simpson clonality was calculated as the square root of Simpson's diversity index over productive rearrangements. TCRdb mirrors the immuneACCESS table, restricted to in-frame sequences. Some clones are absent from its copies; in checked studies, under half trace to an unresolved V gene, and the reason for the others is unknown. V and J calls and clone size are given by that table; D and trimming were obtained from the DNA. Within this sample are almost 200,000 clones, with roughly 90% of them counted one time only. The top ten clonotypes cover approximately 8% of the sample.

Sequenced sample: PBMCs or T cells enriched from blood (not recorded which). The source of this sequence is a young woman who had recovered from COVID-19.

The CDR3 is CASSVETLPGGYGYTF. The DNA sequence reads TGTGCCAGCAGCGTAGAGACCCTTCCCGGCGGCTATGGCTACACCTTC. The V and J segments used are TRBV9 and TRBJ1-2, with the D gene too uncertain to name. Reading from cysteine to phenylalanine, the CDR3 counts 16 amino acids. Here the CDR3 DNA is all that survives: 48 bases in frame from base 1. The junction shows trimming of 0 bases on V and 4 bases on J, plus 16 bases between the germline ends. CDR1 and CDR2, per the germline V gene, are SGDLS and YYNGEE.